These 24 T cell receptor beta chains were sequenced from one sample in a study of T cells expressing NK-cell markers (dated by TCRdb to 2020 to 2021). To prepare the library, 5' RACE was applied. TCRdb records Illumina HiSeq 2000 as the sequencer. TCRdb reanalyzed the reads, keeping one entry per CDR3 protein sequence and omitting DNA. The sample table on file contains 450,000 to 600,000 distinct CDR3 sequences. Approximately 3.5% of the sample belongs to the ten largest clones. The specimen was blood T cells: a sorted CD56 or NKG2C T cell subset, CD4+ or CD8+ T cells, or bulk PBMC T cells (not recorded which). The receptors originated from a young man in good health. Donor details come from another sample of the same person, matched by shared clones.

The CDR3 sequence: CSARIGRAENIQYF. This chain joins TRBV20-1 and TRBJ2-4; TCRdb outputs TRBD2, but without DNA this stays unchecked. CDR1 DFQATT and CDR2 SNEGSKA come from the germline V gene (reference sequence). The CDR3 totals 14 residues.

The rearrangement joins TRBV7-8 to TRBJ2-3; TCRdb's D gene call, TRBD1, goes unchecked for lack of DNA. The germline V gene encodes CDR1 SGHVS and CDR2 FQNEAQ. The CDR3 is 13 amino acids. The CDR3 spells CASSGAPTDTQYF.

The chain has TRBV9 and TRBJ2-5; the TRBD1 assignment by TCRdb is unverifiable without DNA. CDR1 and CDR2 (germline): SGDLS, YYNGEE. This CDR3 region has 15 residues. The chain's CDR3 is CASSPGDRIGETQYF. The full variable domain, with the rest looked up from reference TRBV9 and TRBJ2-5, is DSGVTQTPKHLITATGQRVTLRCSPRSGDLSVYWYQQSLDQGLQFLIQYYNGEERAKGNILERFSAQQFPDLHSELNLSSLELGDSALYFCASSPGDRIGETQYFGPGTRLLVL.

The CDR3 spells CASSQESVDEQFF. This rearrangement joins TRBV3-1 to TRBJ2-1. CDR1 and CDR2 (germline): LGHDT, YNNKEL (reference sequence). The CDR3 sequence is 13 residues long.

The CDR3 loop is CASSLATGQGRTGELFF. The J gene is TRBJ2-2, the V gene TRBV5-1; TCRdb outputs TRBD1, but without DNA this stays unchecked. The germline V gene encodes CDR1 SGHRS and CDR2 YFSETQ. This CDR3 comprises 17 residues. Looking up the rest from reference TRBV5-1 and TRBJ2-2 gives the full variable domain: KAGVTQTPRYLIKTRGQQVTLSCSPISGHRSVSWYQQTPGQGLQFLFEYFSETQRNKGNFPGRFSGRQFSNSRSEMNVSTLELGDSALYLCASSLATGQGRTGELFFGEGSRLTVL.

This chain links TRBV3-1 with TRBJ2-1; TCRdb proposes TRBD2, but this gene call is untestable without DNA. This CDR3 has 11 amino acids. Germline CDR1 reads LGHDT; CDR2 reads YNNKEL (reference sequence). The CDR3: CASRRGNEQFF.

The gene calls are TRBV12-3 or TRBV12-4 and TRBJ2-1. The length of the CDR3 is 14 residues. This chain's CDR3 is CASSLSKMVNEQFF.

The rearrangement links TRBV5-6 to TRBJ2-3; TCRdb reports TRBD1, a call that lacks DNA to check it against. Germline V CDR1 and CDR2: SGHDT, YYEEEE. This CDR3 spans 16 amino acids. Here the CDR3 reads CASSFLSAGSTDTQYF.

This chain connects TRBV6-5 to TRBJ1-5; TCRdb lists TRBD1, though no DNA is available to test this call. The CDR3 is 17 amino acids. Germline CDR1 and CDR2: MNHEY and SVGAGI. The CDR3 region is CASSYSIRQGVGQPQHF.

The chain carries TRBV7-2 and TRBJ1-1. CDR1 is SGHTA, CDR2 FQGNSA, per germline. This CDR3 has 13 amino acids. The CDR3 reads CASSYHMNTEAFF.

The chain recombines TRBV9 with TRBJ2-2; TCRdb proposes TRBD1, but this gene call is untestable without DNA. Germline V lookup: CDR1 SGDLS, CDR2 YYNGEE. The CDR3 contains 16 residues. The CDR3 is CASSTRRRGNTGELFF.

The gene calls are TRBV24-1 and TRBJ2-1; there is no DNA to check the TCRdb D call of TRBD2. Per the germline V gene, CDR1 is KGHDR and CDR2 is SFDVKD. The CDR3 loop spans 16 amino acids. CDR3 residues: CATSELAGGSQEEQFF.

This chain uses TRBV9 with TRBJ2-2; absent DNA, TCRdb's TRBD1 call cannot be checked. The germline gives CDR1 SGDLS, CDR2 YYNGEE. CDR3 length: 15 amino acids. The CDR3 is CASSVSTGGVGELFF.

The rearrangement links TRBV5-5 to TRBJ1-2; TCRdb picks TRBD1, but there is no DNA to check that call. The germline V gene has CDR1 SGHKS and CDR2 YYEKEE (reference sequence). The CDR3 has 14 residues. The CDR3 sequence: CASSLLLGEYGYTF.

V gene TRBV28 combines with J gene TRBJ1-3. Germline V gene data show CDR1 as MDHEN and CDR2 as SYDVKM. The CDR3 is 12 amino acids. The CDR3 spells CASNRKGNTIYF.

V is TRBV7-2 and J is TRBJ2-1. CDR1 is SGHTA, CDR2 FQGNSA, per germline. The CDR3 covers 16 residues. The CDR3 sequence is CASSYRERSSYNEQFF.

CDR3 region: CASSGPNREAGELFF. V usage is TRBV2 and J usage is TRBJ2-2; TCRdb's assignment of TRBD1 cannot be checked, as there is no DNA. This CDR3 comprises 15 residues. Germline CDR1 SNHLY, CDR2 FYNNEI. Looking up the rest from reference TRBV2 and TRBJ2-2 gives the full variable domain: EPEVTQTPSHQVTQMGQEVILRCVPISNHLYFYWYRQILGQKVEFLVSFYNNEISEKSEIFDDQFSVERPDGSNFTLKIRSTKLEDSAMYFCASSGPNREAGELFFGEGSRLTVL.

This chain links TRBV5-4 with TRBJ2-5; as DNA is missing, the TRBD1 call by TCRdb cannot be tested. The CDR3 has 15 amino acids. Germline V lookup: CDR1 SGHNT, CDR2 YYREEE (reference sequence). The CDR3 spells CASSPGERGQETQYF.

This sequence joins TRBV12-3 or TRBV12-4 and TRBJ1-4; TCRdb's D call, TRBD1, is unchecked because there is no DNA. The CDR3 is 15 residues long. The chain's CDR3 is CASSLPGSLGEKLFF.

V and J are TRBV12-3 or TRBV12-4 and TRBJ2-1; without DNA, the TCRdb call of TRBD1 cannot be checked. This CDR3 has 13 residues. CDR3 protein: CASWAAGNNEQFF.

V usage is TRBV11-2 and J usage is TRBJ2-1. The length of the CDR3 is 14 residues. Germline V gene sequence: CDR1 SGHAT, CDR2 FQNNGV. CDR3 region: CASSLVGYNNEQFF.

The chain carries TRBV6-4 and TRBJ2-1. CDR3 size: 13 residues. CDR1 MRHNA and CDR2 SNTAGT come from the germline V gene. The CDR3 loop is CASSDGLYNEQFF.

The chain is built from TRBV7-8 and TRBJ2-1; TCRdb outputs TRBD2, but without DNA this stays unchecked. The CDR3 contains 17 residues. CDR1 and CDR2 from the germline V gene are SGHVS and FQNEAQ. CDR3 protein: CASSSSQTSGRLNEQFF. The whole variable domain, filled in from reference TRBV7-8 and TRBJ2-1, reads GAGVSQSPRYKVAKRGQDVALRCDPISGHVSLFWYQQALGQGPEFLTYFQNEAQLDKSGLPSDRFFAERPEGSVSTLKIQRTQQEDSAVYLCASSSSQTSGRLNEQFFGPGTRLTVL.

The V gene is TRBV7-6, the J gene TRBJ2-5; absent DNA, TCRdb's TRBD1 call cannot be checked. The germline CDR1 and CDR2 sequences are SGHVS and FNYEAQ. The CDR3 consists of 14 residues. CDR3 sequence: CASSLRDKEETQYF. Full variable domain (rest looked up from reference TRBV7-6 and TRBJ2-5): GAGVSQSPRYKVTKRGQDVALRCDPISGHVSLYWYRQALGQGPEFLTYFNYEAQQDKSGLPNDRFSAERPEGSISTLTIQRTEQRDSAMYRCASSLRDKEETQYFGPGTRLLVL.